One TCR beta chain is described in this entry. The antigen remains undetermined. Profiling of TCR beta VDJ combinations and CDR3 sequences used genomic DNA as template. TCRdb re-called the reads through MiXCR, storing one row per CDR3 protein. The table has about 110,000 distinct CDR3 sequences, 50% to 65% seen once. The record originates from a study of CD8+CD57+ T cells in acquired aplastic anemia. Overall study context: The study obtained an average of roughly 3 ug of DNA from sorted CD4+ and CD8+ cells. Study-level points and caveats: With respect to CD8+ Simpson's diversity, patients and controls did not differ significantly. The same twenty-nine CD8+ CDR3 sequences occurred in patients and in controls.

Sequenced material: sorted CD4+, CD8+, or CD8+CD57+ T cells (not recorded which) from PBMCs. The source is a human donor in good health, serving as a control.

CDR3 protein: CASGRDRDGKATEAFF. CDR3 DNA: TGCGCCAGCGGACGCGACAGGGACGGTAAGGCCACTGAAGCTTTCTTT. V and J are TRBV10-1 and TRBJ1-1, with 7 bases fitting TRBD1. V gave up 8 bases and J gave up 4 bases; unmatched junction bases: 16. The CDR3 covers 16 residues. Germline V lookup: CDR1 WNHNN, CDR2 SYGVQD (reference sequence).